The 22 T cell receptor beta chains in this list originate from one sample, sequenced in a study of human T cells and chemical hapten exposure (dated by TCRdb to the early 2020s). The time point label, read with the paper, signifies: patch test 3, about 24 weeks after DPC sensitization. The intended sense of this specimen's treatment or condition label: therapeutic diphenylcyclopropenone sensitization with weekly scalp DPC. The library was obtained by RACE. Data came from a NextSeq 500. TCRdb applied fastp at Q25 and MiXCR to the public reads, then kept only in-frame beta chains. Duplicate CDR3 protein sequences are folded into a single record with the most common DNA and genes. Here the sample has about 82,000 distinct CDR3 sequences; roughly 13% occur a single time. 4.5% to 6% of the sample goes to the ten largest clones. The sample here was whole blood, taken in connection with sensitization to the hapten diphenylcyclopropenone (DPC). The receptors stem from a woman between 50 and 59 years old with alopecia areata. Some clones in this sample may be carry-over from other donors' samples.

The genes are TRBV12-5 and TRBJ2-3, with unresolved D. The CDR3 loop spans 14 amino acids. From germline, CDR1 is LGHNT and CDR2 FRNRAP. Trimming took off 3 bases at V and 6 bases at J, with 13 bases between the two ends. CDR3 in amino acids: CASGLDGRLDTQYF. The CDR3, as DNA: TGTGCTAGTGGTTTAGACGGACGATTGGATACGCAGTATTTT. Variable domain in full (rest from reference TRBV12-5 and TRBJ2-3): DARVTQTPRHKVTEMGQEVTMRCQPILGHNTVFWYRQTMMQGLELLAYFRNRAPLDDSGMPKDRFSAEMPDATLATLKIQPSEPRDSAVYFCASGLDGRLDTQYFGPGTRLTVL.

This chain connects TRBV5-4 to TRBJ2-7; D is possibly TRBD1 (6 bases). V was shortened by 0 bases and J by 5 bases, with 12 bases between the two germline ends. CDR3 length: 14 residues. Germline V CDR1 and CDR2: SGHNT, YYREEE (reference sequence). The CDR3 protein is CASSLGTGRDEQYF. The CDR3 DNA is TGTGCCAGCAGCTTGGGCACAGGGCGGGACGAGCAGTACTTC.

The CDR3 bases are TGTGCCAGCAGATTAGCGGGAGGGCCTACAGATACGCAGTATTTT. Protein sequence: CASRLAGGPTDTQYF. The chain recombines TRBV6-6 with TRBJ2-3; TRBD2 matches at 11 bases. Germline CDR1 reads MNHNY; CDR2 reads SVGAGI (reference sequence). After removal of 6 bases from V and 3 bases from J, the junction contained 5 bases not matched to a gene. This CDR3 has 15 residues.

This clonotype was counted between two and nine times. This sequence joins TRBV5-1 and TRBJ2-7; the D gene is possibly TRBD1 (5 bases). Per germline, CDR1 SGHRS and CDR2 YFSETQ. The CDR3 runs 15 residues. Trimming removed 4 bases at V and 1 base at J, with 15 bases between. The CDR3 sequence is CASSPTATLSYEQYF. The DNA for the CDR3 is TGCGCCAGCAGCCCGACAGCAACCCTTTCCTACGAGCAGTACTTC.

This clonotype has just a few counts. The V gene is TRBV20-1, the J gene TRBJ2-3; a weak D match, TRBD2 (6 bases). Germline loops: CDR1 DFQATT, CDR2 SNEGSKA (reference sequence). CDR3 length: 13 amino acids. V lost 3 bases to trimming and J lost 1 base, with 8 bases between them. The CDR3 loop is CSASTSRTDTQYF. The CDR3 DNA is TGCAGTGCTAGTACTAGCCGCACAGATACGCAGTATTTT.

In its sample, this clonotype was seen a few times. In DNA, the CDR3 is TGTGCCAGCAGCTCGGACATCTATAATTCACCCCTCCACTTT. This sequence encodes CASSSDIYNSPLHF. V is TRBV5-4 and J is TRBJ1-6; D might be TRBD1 (5 bases). The germline V and J ends were trimmed by 3 bases and 3 bases, with 7 bases remaining between them. The CDR3 loop spans 14 amino acids. CDR1 and CDR2 from the germline V gene are SGHNT and YYREEE (reference sequence).

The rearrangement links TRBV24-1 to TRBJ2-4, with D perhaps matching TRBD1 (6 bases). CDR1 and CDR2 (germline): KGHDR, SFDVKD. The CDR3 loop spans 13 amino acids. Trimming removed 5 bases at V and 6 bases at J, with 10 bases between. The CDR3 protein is CATSATGLNIQYF. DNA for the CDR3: TGTGCCACCAGTGCGACAGGATTAAACATTCAGTACTTC.

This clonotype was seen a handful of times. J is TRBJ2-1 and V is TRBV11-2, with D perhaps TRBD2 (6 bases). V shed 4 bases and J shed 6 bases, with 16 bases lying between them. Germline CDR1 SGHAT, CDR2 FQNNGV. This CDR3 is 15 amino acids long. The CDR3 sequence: CASSSGRRARNEQFF. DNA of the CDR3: TGTGCCAGCAGCTCGGGCAGGAGGGCCCGCAATGAGCAGTTCTTC.

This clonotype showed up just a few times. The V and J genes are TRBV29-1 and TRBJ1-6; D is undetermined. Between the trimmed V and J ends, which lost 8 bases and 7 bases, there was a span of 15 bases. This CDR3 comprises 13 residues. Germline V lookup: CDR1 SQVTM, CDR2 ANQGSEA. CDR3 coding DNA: TGCAGCTCCCGAGACGGGCCCAATTCACCCCTCCACTTT. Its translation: CSSRDGPNSPLHF. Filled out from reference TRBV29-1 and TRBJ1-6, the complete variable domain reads SAVISQKPSRDICQRGTSLTIQCQVDSQVTMMFWYRQQPGQSLTLIATANQGSEATYESGFVIDKFPISRPNLTFSTLTVSNMSPEDSSIYLCSSRDGPNSPLHFGNGTRLTVT.

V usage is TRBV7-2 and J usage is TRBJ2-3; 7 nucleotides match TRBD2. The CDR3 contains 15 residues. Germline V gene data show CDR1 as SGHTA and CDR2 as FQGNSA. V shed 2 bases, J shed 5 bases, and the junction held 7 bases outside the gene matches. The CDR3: CASSLRGGSGDTQYF. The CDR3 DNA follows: TGTGCCAGCAGCTTACGGGGCGGGAGTGGAGATACGCAGTATTTT.

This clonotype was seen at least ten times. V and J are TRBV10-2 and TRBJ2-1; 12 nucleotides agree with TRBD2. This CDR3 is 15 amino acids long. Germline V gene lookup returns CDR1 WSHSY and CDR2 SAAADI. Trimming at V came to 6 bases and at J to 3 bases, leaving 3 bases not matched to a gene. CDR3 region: CASSKTSGSYNEQFF. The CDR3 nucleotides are TGCGCCAGCAGCAAGACTAGCGGGAGCTACAATGAGCAGTTCTTC.

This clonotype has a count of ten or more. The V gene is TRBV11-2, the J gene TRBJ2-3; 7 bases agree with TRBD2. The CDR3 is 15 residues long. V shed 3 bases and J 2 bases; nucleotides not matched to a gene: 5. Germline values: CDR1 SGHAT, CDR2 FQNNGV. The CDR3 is CASSFPGGYTDTQYF. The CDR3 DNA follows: TGTGCCAGCAGCTTTCCGGGAGGATACACAGATACGCAGTATTTT.

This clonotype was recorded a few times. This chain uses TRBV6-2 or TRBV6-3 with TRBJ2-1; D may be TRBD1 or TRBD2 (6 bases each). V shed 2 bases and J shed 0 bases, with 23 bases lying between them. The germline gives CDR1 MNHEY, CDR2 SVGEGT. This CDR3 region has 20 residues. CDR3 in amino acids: CASSYLLGGTQTSSYNEQFF. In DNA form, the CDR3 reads TGTGCCAGCAGTTACCTTTTAGGGGGGACACAAACTAGCTCCTACAATGAGCAGTTCTTC.

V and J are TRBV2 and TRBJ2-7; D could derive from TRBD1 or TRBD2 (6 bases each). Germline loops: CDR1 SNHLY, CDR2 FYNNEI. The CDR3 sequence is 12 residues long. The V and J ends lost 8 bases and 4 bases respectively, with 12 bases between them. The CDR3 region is CASVRGLYEQYF. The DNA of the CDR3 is TGTGCCAGCGTCCGGGGGCTGTACGAGCAGTACTTC. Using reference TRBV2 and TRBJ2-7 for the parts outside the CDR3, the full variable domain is EPEVTQTPSHQVTQMGQEVILRCVPISNHLYFYWYRQILGQKVEFLVSFYNNEISEKSEIFDDQFSVERPDGSNFTLKIRSTKLEDSAMYFCASVRGLYEQYFGPGTRLTVT.

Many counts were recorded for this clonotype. CDR3 bases: TGTGCTGTCGGGGCGGGACAAGAGACCCAGTACTTC. It codes for CAVGAGQETQYF. This chain links TRBV7-7 with TRBJ2-5; possibly TRBD2 for D (6 bases). The CDR3 is 12 residues long. Germline V lookup: CDR1 SSHAT, CDR2 FNYEAQ (reference sequence).

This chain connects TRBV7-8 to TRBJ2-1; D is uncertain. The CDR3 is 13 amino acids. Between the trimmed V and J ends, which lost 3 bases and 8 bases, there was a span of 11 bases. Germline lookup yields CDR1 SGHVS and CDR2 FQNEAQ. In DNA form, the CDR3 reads TGTGCCAGCAGCTTCTTGAACGCCGATGAGCAGTTCTTC. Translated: CASSFLNADEQFF.

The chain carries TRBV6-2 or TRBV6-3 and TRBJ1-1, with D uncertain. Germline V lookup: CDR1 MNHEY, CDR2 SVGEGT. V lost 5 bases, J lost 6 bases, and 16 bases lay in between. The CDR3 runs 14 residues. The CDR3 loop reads CASSPPGLGAEAFF. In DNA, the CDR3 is TGTGCCAGCAGTCCCCCCGGACTCGGGGCTGAAGCTTTCTTT.

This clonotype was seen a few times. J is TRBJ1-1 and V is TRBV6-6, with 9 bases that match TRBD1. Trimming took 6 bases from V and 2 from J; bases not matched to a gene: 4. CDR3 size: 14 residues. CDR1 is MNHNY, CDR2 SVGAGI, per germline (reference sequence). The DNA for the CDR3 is TGTGCCAGCAGACCGGGACAGGGAAACACTGAAGCTTTCTTT. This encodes CASRPGQGNTEAFF.

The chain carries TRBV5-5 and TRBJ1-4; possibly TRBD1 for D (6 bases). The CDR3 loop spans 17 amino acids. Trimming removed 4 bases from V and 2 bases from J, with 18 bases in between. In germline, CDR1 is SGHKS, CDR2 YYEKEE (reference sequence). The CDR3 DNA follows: TGTGCCAGCAGCACACAGGGCCTGGTGGGCACTAATGAAAAACTGTTTTTT. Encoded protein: CASSTQGLVGTNEKLFF. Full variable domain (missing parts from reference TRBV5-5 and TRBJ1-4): DAGVTQSPTHLIKTRGQQVTLRCSPISGHKSVSWYQQVLGQGPQFIFQYYEKEERGRGNFPDRFSARQFPNYSSELNVNALLLGDSALYLCASSTQGLVGTNEKLFFGSGTQLSVL.

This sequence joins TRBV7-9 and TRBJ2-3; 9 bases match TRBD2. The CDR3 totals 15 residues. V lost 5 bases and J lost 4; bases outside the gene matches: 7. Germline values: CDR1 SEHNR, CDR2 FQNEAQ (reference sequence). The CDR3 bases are TGTGCCAGCAGCCGACATAGCGGGAGTGCAGATACGCAGTATTTT. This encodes CASSRHSGSADTQYF.

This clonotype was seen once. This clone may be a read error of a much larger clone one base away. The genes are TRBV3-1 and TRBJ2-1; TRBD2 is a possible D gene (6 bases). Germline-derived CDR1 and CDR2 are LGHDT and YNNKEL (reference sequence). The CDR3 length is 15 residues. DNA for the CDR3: TGTGCCAGCAGACTTAGCGGACCTTCCTACAATGAGCAGTCCTTC. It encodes CASRLSGPSYNEQSF.

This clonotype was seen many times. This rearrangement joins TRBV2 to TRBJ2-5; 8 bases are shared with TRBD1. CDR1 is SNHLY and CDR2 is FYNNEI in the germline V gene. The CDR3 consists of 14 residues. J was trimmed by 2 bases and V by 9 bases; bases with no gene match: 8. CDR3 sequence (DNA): TGTGCCAGATCTTCCGGGACAGGACAAGAGACCCAGTACTTC. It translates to CARSSGTGQETQYF.